Listed here are 10 T cell receptor beta chains from one sample, sequenced in a study of CD8+CD57+ T cells in acquired aplastic anemia. An expansion of CD8+CD57+ cells by flow cytometry had been shown in patients chosen for sequencing. Genomic DNA, the template, was used for profiling of the TCR beta VDJ and CDR3. Using its own MiXCR run on the reads, TCRdb lists one record per CDR3 protein. This sample has 50,000 to 65,000 distinct CDR3 sequences, with roughly 60% found just once. The sample consisted of sorted CD4+, CD8+, or CD8+CD57+ T cells (not recorded which) from PBMCs. The receptors originated from a human donor with aplastic anemia.

The chain links TRBV15 to TRBJ2-3, with D tentatively TRBD1 (6 bases). This CDR3 is 18 amino acids long. CDR1 is LNHNV and CDR2 is YYDKDF in the germline V gene (reference sequence). V lost 1 base, J lost 3 bases, and 20 bases lay in between. CDR3 DNA: TGTGCCACCAGCAGAGGTCGGCAGGGGCGCATTTCGACAGATACGCAGTATTTT. As protein: CATSRGRQGRISTDTQYF.

Notes on this clonotype: The junction and the germline gene differ at one end; a read error may be behind it. The chain uses TRBV12-3 or TRBV12-4 and TRBJ1-5, with TRBD1 identical over 8 bases. There are 14 residues in the CDR3. The CDR3 reads CASSPTGDNQPQHF. The CDR3 nucleotides are TGTGCCAGCAGCCCGACAGGGGATAATCAGCCCCAGCACTTT.

The rearrangement uses TRBV7-2 and TRBJ2-1; D call uncertain. Germline CDR1 is SGHTA and CDR2 is FQGNSA. V was shortened by 5 bases and J by 7 bases, with 12 bases between the two germline ends. CDR3 length: 13 amino acids. The CDR3 DNA reads TGTGCCAGCAGCCCGTTTCGAGGTAATGAGCAGTTCTTC. It is translated as CASSPFRGNEQFF. The whole variable domain, filled in from reference TRBV7-2 and TRBJ2-1, reads GAGVSQSPSNKVTEKGKDVELRCDPISGHTALYWYRQSLGQGLEFLIYFQGNSAPDKSGLPSDRFSAERTGGSVSTLTIQRTQQEDSAVYLCASSPFRGNEQFFGPGTRLTVL.

The chain links TRBV15 to TRBJ1-1; D perhaps matches TRBD1 (5 bases). CDR3 size: 14 residues. Germline V gene data show CDR1 as LNHNV and CDR2 as YYDKDF (reference sequence). Trimming shortened V by 3 bases and J by 1 base, and 9 bases separated the two germline ends. The CDR3 reads CATSRDTWNTEAFF. In DNA, the CDR3 is TGTGCCACCAGCAGGGACACCTGGAACACTGAAGCTTTCTTT.

This clonotype was found a few times. The V and J genes are TRBV3-1 and TRBJ1-2, with 7 positions matching TRBD1. The CDR3 is made up of 14 amino acids. V lost 4 bases and J lost 5; bases outside the gene matches: 7. Germline V gives CDR1 LGHDT, CDR2 YNNKEL (reference sequence). The CDR3 nucleotides are TGTGCCAGCAGCCCTACAGGGGCAGGGTATGGCTACACCTTC. Protein: CASSPTGAGYGYTF.

V usage is TRBV24-1 and J usage is TRBJ2-1; TRBD1 matches 7 bases. CDR3 length equals 16 residues. CDR1 is KGHDR, CDR2 SFDVKD, per germline. Trimming took 4 bases from V and 3 from J; bases not matched to a gene: 8. The CDR3: CATSESGTAGYNEQFF. The CDR3 nucleotides are TGTGCCACCAGTGAATCGGGGACAGCCGGCTACAATGAGCAGTTCTTC.

The count of this clonotype is one. The chain recombines TRBV19 with TRBJ1-1; D is uncertain. Trimming took off 9 bases at V and 10 bases at J, with 12 bases between the two ends. Germline V CDR1 and CDR2: LNHDA, SQIVND (reference sequence). The CDR3 runs to 10 residues. CDR3 DNA sequence: TGTGCCAGCAGCGGATCTGGAGCTTTCTTT. Encoded protein: CASSGSGAFF. The variable domain in full, completed from reference TRBV19 and TRBJ1-1, reads DGGITQSPKYLFRKEGQNVTLSCEQNLNHDAMYWYRQDPGQGLRLIYYSQIVNDFQKGDIAEGYSVSREKKESFPLTVTSAQKNPTAFYLCASSGSGAFFGQGTRLTVV.

The genes are TRBV7-2 and TRBJ2-7; a weak D match, TRBD2 (6 bases). The germline gives CDR1 SGHTA, CDR2 FQGNSA. The CDR3 contains 14 residues. The V and J ends lost 1 base and 5 bases respectively, with 12 bases between them. The CDR3 region is CASSLGTTVDEQYF. The CDR3 DNA reads as TGTGCCAGCAGCTTAGGGACTACGGTCGACGAGCAGTACTTC. The whole variable domain, remainder taken from reference TRBV7-2 and TRBJ2-7, is GAGVSQSPSNKVTEKGKDVELRCDPISGHTALYWYRQSLGQGLEFLIYFQGNSAPDKSGLPSDRFSAERTGGSVSTLTIQRTQQEDSAVYLCASSLGTTVDEQYFGPGTRLTVT.

The V and J genes are TRBV20-1 and TRBJ2-7; 11 nucleotides align to TRBD2. With 5 bases clipped from V and 2 bases from J, the junction kept 2 bases outside the gene matches. Germline loops: CDR1 DFQATT, CDR2 SNEGSKA (reference sequence). The CDR3 runs to 13 residues. CDR3 loop: CSAATSGAYEQYF. Here the CDR3 DNA reads TGCAGTGCTGCGACTAGCGGGGCCTACGAGCAGTACTTC.

The gene calls are TRBV4-2 and TRBJ1-2; D unclear. The CDR3 spans 13 residues. Germline CDR1 is LGHNA and CDR2 is YNFKEQ. Trimming took 3 bases from V and 10 from J, leaving 15 bases between them. CDR3 sequence reads: CASSHSGRRDYTF. The CDR3, as DNA: TGTGCCAGCAGCCATTCCGGCCGCCGTGACTACACCTTC.